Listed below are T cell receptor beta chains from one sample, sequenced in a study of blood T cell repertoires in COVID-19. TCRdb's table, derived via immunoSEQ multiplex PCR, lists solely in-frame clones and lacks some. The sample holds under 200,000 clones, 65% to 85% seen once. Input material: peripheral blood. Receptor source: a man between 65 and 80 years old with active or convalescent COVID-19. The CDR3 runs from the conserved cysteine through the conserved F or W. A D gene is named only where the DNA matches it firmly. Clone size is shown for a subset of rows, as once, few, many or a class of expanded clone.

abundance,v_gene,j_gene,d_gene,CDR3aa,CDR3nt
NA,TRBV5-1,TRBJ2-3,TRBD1,CASSLRDRGAQYF,TGCGCCAGCAGCTTGAGGGACAGGGGGGCGCAGTATTTT
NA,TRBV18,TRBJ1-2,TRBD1,CASSRGTGPGYGYTF,TGTGCCAGCTCCCGGGGGACAGGGCCCGGCTATGGCTACACCTTC
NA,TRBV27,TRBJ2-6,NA,CASSITGVSGANVLTF,TGTGCCAGCAGTATAACGGGGGTCTCTGGGGCCAACGTCCTGACTTTC
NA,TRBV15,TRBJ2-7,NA,CATSGSGLSSYEQYF,TGTGCCACCAGCGGGTCGGGATTGAGCTCCTACGAGCAGTACTTC
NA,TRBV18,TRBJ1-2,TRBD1,CASSLGTEGHGYTF,TGTGCCAGCTCACTCGGGACAGAAGGACATGGCTACACCTTC
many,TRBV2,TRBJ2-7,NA,CASSPNSYEQYF,TGTGCCAGCAGTCCCAACTCCTACGAGCAGTACTTC
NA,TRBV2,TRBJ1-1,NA,CASSESLPLNTEAFF,TGTGCCAGCAGTGAAAGCTTGCCCCTGAACACTGAAGCTTTCTTT
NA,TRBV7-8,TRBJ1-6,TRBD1,CASSLGTGVSNSPLHF,TGTGCCAGCAGCTTAGGGACAGGAGTTTCTAATTCACCCCTCCACTTT
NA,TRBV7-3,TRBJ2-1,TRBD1,CASSLLRTGLGGEQFF,TGTGCCAGCAGCTTATTGCGGACAGGGCTCGGAGGGGAGCAGTTCTTC
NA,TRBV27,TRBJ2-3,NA,CASNYRWSTDTQYF,TGTGCCAGCAATTACCGGTGGAGCACAGATACGCAGTATTTT
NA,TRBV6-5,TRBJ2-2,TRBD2,CASRRTSGATGELFF,TGTGCCAGCAGACGGACTAGCGGGGCTACCGGGGAGCTGTTTTTT
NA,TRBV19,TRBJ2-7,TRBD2,CASSILAGGQEQYF,TGTGCCAGTAGTATTCTAGCGGGAGGGCAGGAGCAGTACTTC
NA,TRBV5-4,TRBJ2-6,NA,CASSLFLAPGANVLTF,TGTGCCAGCAGCTTGTTTCTTGCGCCTGGGGCCAACGTCCTGACTTTC
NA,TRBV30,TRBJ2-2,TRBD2,CAWSATSGGNTGELFF,TGTGCCTGGAGTGCGACTAGCGGGGGGAACACCGGGGAGCTGTTTTTT
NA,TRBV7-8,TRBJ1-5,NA,CASSLGRAPKKQPQHF,TGTGCCAGCAGCTTAGGGAGGGCCCCGAAAAAGCAGCCCCAGCATTTT
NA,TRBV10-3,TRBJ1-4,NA,CAISERLREKLFF,TGTGCCATCAGTGAACGTCTCAGAGAAAAACTGTTTTTT
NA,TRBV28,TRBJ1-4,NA,CASSASGATNEKLFF,TGTGCCAGCAGTGCCTCAGGGGCAACTAATGAAAAACTGTTTTTT
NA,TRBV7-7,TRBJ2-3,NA,CASSLTGGTDTQYF,TGTGCTAGCAGCCTTACCGGTGGCACAGATACGCAGTATTTT
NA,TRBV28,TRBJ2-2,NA,CASSLRGTYTGELFF,TGTGCCAGCAGTTTACGCGGGACCTACACCGGGGAGCTGTTTTTT
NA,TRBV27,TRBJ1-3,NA,CASSFQGSPGNTIYF,TGTGCCAGCAGTTTTCAGGGGTCCCCTGGAAACACCATATATTTT
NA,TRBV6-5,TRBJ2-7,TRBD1,CASSYSVTGVSEQYF,TGTGCCAGCAGTTACTCCGTGACAGGGGTATCCGAGCAGTACTTC
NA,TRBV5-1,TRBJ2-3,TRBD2,CASSLGLAGGGTDTQYF,TGCGCCAGCAGCTTGGGACTAGCGGGTGGCGGCACAGATACGCAGTATTTT
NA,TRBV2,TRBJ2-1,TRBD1,CASRIIQGATFF,TGTGCCAGCCGAATCATACAGGGGGCGACGTTCTTC
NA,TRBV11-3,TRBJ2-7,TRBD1,CASSLGGDRVVTEQYF,TGTGCCAGCAGCTTAGGAGGGGACAGGGTGGTAACCGAGCAGTACTTC
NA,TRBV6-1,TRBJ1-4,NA,CASSEMEDGELFF,TGTGCCAGCAGTGAAATGGAGGACGGGGAACTGTTTTTT
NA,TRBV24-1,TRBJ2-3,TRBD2,CATSDTGTSGDTQYF,TGTGCCACCAGTGATACCGGGACTAGCGGGGATACGCAGTATTTT
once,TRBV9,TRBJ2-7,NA,CASSAGGPYEQYF,TGTGCCAGCAGTGCCGGAGGGCCCTACGAGCAGTACTTC
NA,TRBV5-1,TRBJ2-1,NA,CASTVESPTDEQFF,TGCGCCAGCACCGTCGAATCTCCCACGGATGAGCAGTTCTTC
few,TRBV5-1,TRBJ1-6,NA,CASSGGTVDNSPLHF,TGCGCCAGCAGCGGCGGGACGGTAGATAATTCACCCCTCCACTTT
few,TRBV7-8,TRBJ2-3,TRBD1,CASSYDRGLLDTQYF,TGTGCCAGCAGTTATGACAGGGGGCTTTTAGATACGCAGTATTTT
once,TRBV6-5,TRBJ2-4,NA,CASSYSSTWSKNIQYF,TGTGCCAGCAGTTACTCCTCTACTTGGTCCAAAAACATTCAGTACTTC
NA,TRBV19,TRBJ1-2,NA,CASSNRGQGYTF,TGTGCCAGTAGTAATAGGGGTCAAGGCTACACCTTC
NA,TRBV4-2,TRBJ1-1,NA,CASSQTVSSTEAFF,TGTGCCAGCAGCCAGACAGTAAGTTCCACTGAAGCTTTCTTT
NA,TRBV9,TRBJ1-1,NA,CASSAGPQNTEAFF,TGTGCCAGCAGCGCGGGTCCTCAAAACACTGAAGCTTTCTTT
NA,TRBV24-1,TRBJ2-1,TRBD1,CATSDRFGTGDNEQFF,TGTGCCACCAGTGATCGATTCGGGACAGGGGACAATGAGCAGTTCTTC
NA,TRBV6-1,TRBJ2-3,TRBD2,CASSARGGAGGLTDTQYF,TGTGCCAGCAGTGCCCGGGGGGGAGCGGGGGGGCTTACGGATACGCAGTATTTT
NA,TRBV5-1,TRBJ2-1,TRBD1,CASSSGTGAVLTRSQFF,TGCGCCAGCAGCTCCGGGACAGGGGCGGTGTTAACGAGGTCGCAGTTCTTC